Given below is one T cell receptor (beta chain) in context. As yet, its antigen is unknown. These data belong to a study of cytomegalovirus exposure and HLA in healthy donors. The study's findings and limits: Reportedly, diagnosis of cytomegalovirus status by the classifier showed high specificity and sensitivity. The later analysis indicated that the majority of CMV-associated TCR beta chains appeared HLA-restricted. The records held CMV serostatus as the only immune exposure information.

CDR1 is MGHRA and CDR2 is YSYEKL in the germline V gene. The CDR3 sequence is 16 residues long. Trimming removed 3 bases from V and 0 bases from J, with 12 bases in between. The PCR contained 60 Vbeta and 13 Jbeta primers. Only in-frame clones appear in the TCRdb table, and some are missing; sequencing was by immunoSEQ multiplex PCR. The sample consists of 150,000 to 180,000 clones, about 80% of them appearing once. The genes are TRBV4-1 and TRBJ1-3; TRBD1 is a possible D gene (6 bases). The receptor was isolated from a woman aged 40-49 years in good health and CMV-seronegative. Sequenced input: PBMCs. The CDR3 region has the DNA TGCGCCAGCAGCCAGGGGGACAACCCCTCTGGAAACACCATATATTTT. This codes for CASSQGDNPSGNTIYF.